This T cell receptor (beta chain) was recovered during a study of beta chain features in type 1 diabetes. General observations from the study: Within each of all four CD4+ subsets, Type 1 diabetes patients had TCRB CDR3s that were moderately but significantly shorter.

Every bit of the isolated RNA underwent reverse transcription, so sequencing read expressed TCRB transcripts. Sequencing used immunoSEQ multiplex PCR; TCRdb keeps in-frame clones, though not all of them. The data show about 300,000 clones, with approximately 12% seen just once and about 0.016% held by the top ten. Germline loops: CDR1 MNHNS, CDR2 SASEGT. CDR3 length: 16 residues. V lost 2 bases and J lost 3, with 13 bases in between. As regards this clone: Its specificity is not known.

This chain links TRBV6-1 with TRBJ2-2, with a possible D match to TRBD2 (5 bases). Sequencing used naive CD4+ T cells from blood. This clonotype was sampled from a woman aged 18-35 years with type 1 diabetes. The CDR3 region has the DNA TGTGCCAGCAGTGAACGGGTGCGCGGGTACACCGGGGAGCTGTTTTTT. Its protein product is CASSERVRGYTGELFF.